The sequence of this TCR beta chain was determined in a study of spatial heterogeneity in lung cancer (dated by TCRdb to between 2018 and 2020). At the level of the whole study: Beta-chain transcripts were consistently detected in greater numbers than alpha-chain transcripts, which likely reflects a higher abundance of beta-chain transcripts. At surgery, both alpha and beta chains were TCR-sequenced in 220 tumor regions, fewer than 65 matched nontumor lung samples and a few dozen PBMC samples. In the raw uncorrected reads, each unique combination of TCR and UMI appeared on average more than ten times. Nonsynonymous mutation counts, determined by whole-exome sequencing of tumor tissue, were related to features of the TCR repertoire. The study quantitatively compared TCR alpha and beta repertoires across multiple tumor regions, matched nontumor lung and blood in non-small cell lung cancer.

Library construction relied on 5' RACE. The sample was run on a NextSeq 500. The TCR library protocol attached a unique molecular identifier to each TCR cDNA molecule to allow correction of PCR and sequencing errors. The authors' analysis ran thus. TCR identification, UMI-based error correction and CDR3 extraction were performed with Decombinator tools. Expanded TCRs were defined as those above a frequency of 2 per 1,000, corresponding to the top 1% of the tumor frequency distribution. Each repertoire was subsampled 100 times to 5,000 TCRs, after which Renyi diversity was computed with the R vegan package. CDR3 similarity networks were built from amino acid triplet string-kernel similarity, with CDR3s being connected when pairwise similarity was above 0.82. Starting from the raw public reads, TCRdb applied fastp trimming at Q25, assembled clones with MiXCR and retained in-frame beta chains. Rows matching on CDR3 protein sequence are summarized as one entry with the most common DNA and genes. TCRdb's processing, not the study's, gives the V and J calls here. The sample table holds 30,000 to 40,000 distinct CDR3 sequences, of which just over 3% were seen once. The biggest ten clones account for around 34% of the sample.

Read against the paper, the sample's time point label means: sample taken at primary tumor resection. The donors were 65 to 90 patients from the lung TRACERx cohort who had early-stage, untreated non-small cell lung cancer. TCR sequencing used whole RNA extracted from tumor and nontumor lung tissue, or from cryopreserved PBMC samples, without cell sorting. Patients were selected for TCR sequencing only if sufficient RNA was available from at least two tumor regions. Before selection, tumor and adjacent nontumor lung specimens were reviewed by a lung pathologist. This clonotype was detected ten times or more. Its target antigen remains unknown. Base quality data are lacking; no much larger clone is found one base away. The CDR3 has 18 amino acids, counting the end cysteine and phenylalanine. The kept DNA is CDR3 alone, 54 bases in frame from the first base. The V end loses 6 bases and the J end loses 2 bases, and a stretch of 23 bases separates them. The germline V gene gives CDR1 as ENHRY and CDR2 as SYGVKD.

The paper's findings and limits, for the study overall: Additional single-cell paired TCR alpha and beta sequencing was considered necessary to confirm, at a functional level, the hypothesis that regional TCRs recognize regional mutations.

The chain links TRBV10-3 with TRBJ1-5; the D region possibly corresponds to TRBD1 (6 bases align). Here the sequenced sample was normal lung tissue next to the tumor, taken at surgery. The source is a male donor with early-stage non-small cell lung cancer. This receptor has the CDR3 CAISRQGGGEIGNQPQHF. The nucleotide sequence is TGTGCCATCAGCCGTCAGGGAGGGGGGGAAATCGGCAATCAGCCCCAGCATTTT.